The clone carrying this T cell receptor (beta chain) was counted at least ten times. In the authors' methods: Individual samples carried between about 20,000 and 700,000 TCRs, with some 100,000 as the median. TCRdb re-derived calls from the RACE reads in MiXCR, one entry per CDR3 protein. The V and J calls and clone size are TCRdb's, not the authors'. The table records under 300,000 distinct CDR3 sequences, just under 8% of them present only once. The record originates from a study of human T cells and chemical hapten exposure. At the level of the study: Upper inner arm skin measuring approximately 2 cm by approximately 2 cm received 2% DPC for sensitization.

Regarding time point: pre-sensitization, week 0. Treatment of the sample: therapeutic diphenylcyclopropenone sensitization with weekly scalp DPC. Trimming cost V 0 bases and J 5 bases, with 10 bases left between them. CDR1 MNHEY and CDR2 SMNVEV come from the germline V gene (reference sequence). The CDR3 is 14 amino acids. The sample here was whole blood, taken in connection with sensitization to the hapten diphenylcyclopropenone (DPC). The rearrangement uses TRBV27 and TRBJ2-5, with D maybe TRBD2 (5 bases). The clonotype originates from a man between 18 and 29 years old with alopecia areata. Some clones in this sample may be carry-over from other donors' samples. CDR3 sequence: CASSLSSSRETQYF. The CDR3, as DNA: TGTGCCAGCAGTTTATCGTCTAGCCGCGAGACCCAGTACTTC.